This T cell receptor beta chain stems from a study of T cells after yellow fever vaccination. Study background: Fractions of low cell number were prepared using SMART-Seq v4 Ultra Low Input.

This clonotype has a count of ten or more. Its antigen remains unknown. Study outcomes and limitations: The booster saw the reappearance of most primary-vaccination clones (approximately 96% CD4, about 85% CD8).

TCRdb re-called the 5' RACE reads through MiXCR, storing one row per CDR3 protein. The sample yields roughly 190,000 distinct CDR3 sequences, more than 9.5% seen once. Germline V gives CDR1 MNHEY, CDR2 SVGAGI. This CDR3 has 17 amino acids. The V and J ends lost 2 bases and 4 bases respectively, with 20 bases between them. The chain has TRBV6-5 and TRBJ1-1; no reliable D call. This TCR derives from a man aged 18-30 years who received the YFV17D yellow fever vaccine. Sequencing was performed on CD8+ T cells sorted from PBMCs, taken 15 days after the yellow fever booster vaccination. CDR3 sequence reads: CASSYVAQVGGFTEAFF. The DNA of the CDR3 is TGTGCCAGCAGTTACGTGGCCCAGGTGGGTGGGTTCACTGAAGCTTTCTTT.